This T cell receptor beta chain was sequenced for a study of T cells in Graves' hyperthyroidism and ophthalmopathy. Study observations and caveats: Ophthalmopathy was told apart from stable hyperthyroidism by a 13 V-J model.

In regard to this clonotype: Its antigen is still unknown.

Clinicians diagnosed patients from clinical symptoms, serum thyroxine and TRAb, thyroid ultrasound and orbital computed tomography. This CDR3 is built from 14 residues. V was clipped by 5 bases and J by 8 bases, with 18 bases between them. CDR1 is MGHDK, CDR2 SYGVNS, per germline. There were TCR beta CDR3 regions amplified from RNA transcripts. The HTBI primer set served for first-round RT-PCR of the TCR CDR3. TCRdb reanalysed the multiplex PCR reads using MiXCR and keeps one entry per CDR3 protein. The sample lists some 510,000 distinct CDR3 sequences, about 45% seen once, with 8.2% in the top ten. The TCR was taken from a woman under 30 with Graves' hyperthyroidism. The sequencing sample was made of peripheral blood or thyroid tissue (not recorded which). J is TRBJ1-2 and V is TRBV25-1, with D possibly matching TRBD1 (6 bases). CDR3 protein: CASSYPGQMGGYTF. In DNA, the CDR3 is TGTGCCAGCAGTTACCCAGGACAGATGGGCGGCTACACCTTC.